Listed below are T cell receptor beta chains from one sample, sequenced in a study of cytomegalovirus exposure and HLA in healthy donors. This table comes from immunoSEQ multiplex PCR, and its TCRdb copy is limited to in-frame clones, with some not included. The table for this sample gives roughly 120,000 clones. The sample comprised PBMCs. Receptor source: a man younger than 35 in good health and CMV-seronegative. CDR3s leave out the opening cysteine and the closing phenylalanine or tryptophan. The order of the fields is CDR3 protein, V gene, J gene.

AWSPKETQY	TRBV30	TRBJ2-5
ASRRLGAVGNTIY	TRBV6-1	TRBJ1-3
ASKFAADNSPLH	TRBV6-1	TRBJ1-6
ASSPTGGPTEAF	TRBV7-3	TRBJ1-1
ASTPEGEETQY	TRBV7-9	TRBJ2-5
ASTPSGVRAAATNEKLF	TRBV11-2	TRBJ1-4
ASSPGRGPQETQY	TRBV10-1	TRBJ2-5
ASAPLGLAQY	TRBV6-1	TRBJ2-3
ASSLAAGTSFNEQF	TRBV7-2	TRBJ2-1
ATAGGSNQPQH	TRBV15	TRBJ1-5
ASSASGVTYNEQF	TRBV10-1	TRBJ2-1
ASSPGTVISYEQY	TRBV28	TRBJ2-7
ASSGSGLTDTQY	TRBV2	TRBJ2-3
ASSLRLAGVRRDEQY	TRBV11-2	TRBJ2-7
ASSQGVGLGGSQETQY	TRBV4-1	TRBJ2-5
ASRADRGRSYEQY	TRBV27	TRBJ2-7
ASSSGSGDTQY	TRBV9	TRBJ2-3
ASSGRPTGSGNTIY	TRBV5-1	TRBJ1-3
ASKSAATNYGYT	TRBV5-4	TRBJ1-2
ASSYSKTGEAF	TRBV6-6	TRBJ1-1
ASRSRTGGANVLT	TRBV12-2	TRBJ2-6
ASSLARGSYEQY	TRBV5-6	TRBJ2-7
ASSEALLTGRDNEQF	TRBV2	TRBJ2-1
ASSQDRGRAFYGYT	TRBV5-6	TRBJ1-2
ASSGTGIGTQY	TRBV7-9	TRBJ2-5